The clone carrying this T cell receptor beta chain has just a few counts. Its specificity is unknown. V shed 0 bases and J shed 8 bases, with 14 bases lying between them. The germline gives CDR1 SGHNT, CDR2 YENEEA. The CDR3 is made up of 15 amino acids. The sample originates from a study of post-analysis software for immune sequencing data. The study's findings and limits: Controls had lower frequencies than patients of about 5 TRBV segments, which included TRBV5-6, TRBV5-1 and TRBV20-1. Controls significantly exceeded multiple sclerosis patients in normalized Chao1 diversity.

Tagging with unique molecular identifiers was a feature of the TCR beta cDNA libraries. TCRdb processed the PCR reads anew with MiXCR; each CDR3 protein has one entry. The data contain around 250,000 distinct CDR3 sequences, 35% to 45% of them singletons. The material sequenced was blood. The genes are TRBV11-3 and TRBJ2-1; the D is unclear. This TCR derives from a girl between 10 and 17 years old with multiple sclerosis. CDR3 sequence (DNA): TGTGCCAGCAGCTTAGATCCGTCGAGGAGCGATGAGCAGTTCTTC. Translation: CASSLDPSRSDEQFF.